A selection of T cell receptor beta chains follows, all from one sample in a study of early T cells in non-severe SARS-CoV-2 infection. TCRdb reprocessed the 5' RACE reads via MiXCR and lists one record per CDR3 protein. The data contain more than 80,000 distinct CDR3 sequences, roughly 17% of them seen just once; the ten biggest clones take up about 1.3%. What was sequenced was whole blood. These receptors all stem from an adult who was a healthcare worker with PCR-confirmed SARS-CoV-2 infection or an uninfected control (not recorded which). CDR3s include the opening cysteine and the closing phenylalanine or tryptophan. D genes are given only for firm matches. A clone size is listed for some rows: how often the clone was seen (once, few, many), or a class if it is expanded.

v_gene	d_gene	j_gene	abundance	CDR3nt	CDR3aa
TRBV29-1	TRBD2	TRBJ2-1	few	TGCAGCTCACGTCCGACTAGCGGGGGTTACAATGAGCAGTTCTTC	CSSRPTSGGYNEQFF
TRBV27	-	TRBJ2-1	-	TGTGCCAGCAGTTTAGAATCGTATCTTGGGAATGAGCAGTTCTTC	CASSLESYLGNEQFF
TRBV29-1	TRBD1	TRBJ2-7	-	TGCAGCGTAGAGGGACAGGGAATGAGAGAGCAGTACTTC	CSVEGQGMREQYF
TRBV14	TRBD2	TRBJ2-4	-	TGTGCCAGCAGCCAAGCCCAGACTAGCGGAGACATTCAGTACTTC	CASSQAQTSGDIQYF
TRBV12-3/TRBV12-4	-	TRBJ2-5	few	TGTGCCAGCAGTTTAAGTGGGAAAGAGACCCAGTACTTC	CASSLSGKETQYF
TRBV7-8	-	TRBJ2-1	-	TGTGCCAGCAGCTCCCGACGAGAGTCCCCTTCCCTCAGATTTTACAATGAGCAGTTCTTC	CASSSRRESPSLRFYNEQFF
TRBV25-1	-	TRBJ1-1	few	TGTGCCAGCGTGGGACCCCTCATGAACACTGAAGCTTTCTTT	CASVGPLMNTEAFF
TRBV4-1	-	TRBJ1-5	-	TGCGCCAGCAGCCTATTATCATCAGGGGTTCAGCCCCAGCATTTT	CASSLLSSGVQPQHF
TRBV6-2/TRBV6-3	-	TRBJ2-7	few	TGTGCCAGCAGTTACAGTTGGGGGGCGTCCTACGAGCAGTACTTC	CASSYSWGASYEQYF
TRBV20-1	-	TRBJ1-4	-	TGCAGTGCTAGAGGCCGTGTAACTAATGAAAAACTGTTTTTT	CSARGRVTNEKLFF
TRBV27	-	TRBJ2-3	few	TGTGCCAGCAGAACAGATACGCAGTATTTT	CASRTDTQYF
TRBV20-1	-	TRBJ2-6	many	TGCAGTGCTAGAGATGCAGGGTGGTCTGGGGCCAACGTCCTGACTTTC	CSARDAGWSGANVLTF
TRBV21-1	-	TRBJ2-1	-	TGTGCCAGCAGCAAAAAACACTTCAGGAGGGGTGAGCAGTTCTTC	CASSKKHFRRGEQFF
TRBV27	TRBD1	TRBJ1-2	-	TGTGCCAGCAGTTTATCCGGCCCAGGGGGGGCCTATGGCTACACCTTC	CASSLSGPGGAYGYTF
TRBV29-1	-	TRBJ1-1	once	TGCAGCGTTGCGACAGGATGGGGGAACACTGAAGCTTTCTTT	CSVATGWGNTEAFF
TRBV5-7	TRBD1	TRBJ1-2	few	TGTGCCAGCAGCTTGAGTGGACGGAGAGTCAGGGGGCGACGAGGCTACACCTTC	CASSLSGRRVRGRRGYTF
TRBV20-1	TRBD2	TRBJ2-5	-	TGCAGTGCTAGAGATAAGACTAGCGGGAGGGGGGAGACCCAGTACTTC	CSARDKTSGRGETQYF